A selection of T cell receptor beta chains follows, all from one sample in a study of T cell responses to AZD1222 COVID-19 vaccine. TCRdb's table, derived via immunoSEQ multiplex PCR, lists solely in-frame clones and lacks some. The table records about 190,000 clones, approximately 90% of them present only once. The starting material was peripheral blood, obtained on day 0 of AZD1222 vaccination. Every receptor here comes from an adult in good health. CDR3s include the opening cysteine and the closing phenylalanine or tryptophan. The order of the fields is clone size, V gene, D gene, J gene, CDR3 DNA, CDR3 protein. The D gene is left open where the match is weak. Size is stated for part of the rows, as once, few or many counts, or as a class when the clone is expanded.

NA,TRBV7-2,NA,TRBJ1-5,TGTGCCAGCAGCTTAGCGGACAGTAATCAGCCCCAGCATTTT,CASSLADSNQPQHF
NA,TRBV28,NA,TRBJ2-7,TGTGCCAGCAGTGGACAGTTCTACGAGCAGTACTTC,CASSGQFYEQYF
NA,TRBV4-2,NA,TRBJ2-2,TGTGCCAGCAGCCAATTTTTAGCGGACCACGCTGGGGGCACCGGGGAGCTGTTTTTT,CASSQFLADHAGGTGELFF
once,TRBV5-6,TRBD2,TRBJ2-7,TGTGCCAGCAGCCTAGGGACTAGCGGGGCCTACGAGCAGTACTTC,CASSLGTSGAYEQYF
NA,TRBV13,TRBD1,TRBJ1-1,TGTGCCAGCAGCTTAGAACTAGGGACAGGTATGAACACTGAAGCTTTCTTT,CASSLELGTGMNTEAFF
NA,TRBV6-5,TRBD1,TRBJ2-3,TGTGCCAGCAAAGCAGGGGGCGACCCAGATACGCAGTATTTT,CASKAGGDPDTQYF
NA,TRBV15,NA,TRBJ2-7,TGTGCCACCAGTGATGGGACGGGGAGCTACGAGCAGTACTTC,CATSDGTGSYEQYF
NA,TRBV12-3/TRBV12-4,TRBD1,TRBJ2-7,TGTGCCAGCGCCGGGACAGGGGGATACGAGCAGTACTTC,CASAGTGGYEQYF
once,TRBV28,NA,TRBJ2-7,TGTGCCAGCGTCCTCCGGTGGGGGAGCTCCTACGAGCAGTACTTC,CASVLRWGSSYEQYF
few,TRBV29-1,NA,TRBJ2-1,TGCAGCGTTGAAGCCGGTGGAGTAGGGGGCAATGAGCAGTTCTTC,CSVEAGGVGGNEQFF
NA,TRBV2,NA,TRBJ1-1,TGTGCCAGCAGTGAAGAGGGCAGCCCCACTGAAGCTTTCTTT,CASSEEGSPTEAFF
NA,TRBV2,NA,TRBJ1-1,TGTGCCAGCAGGAATCGTGCGGGGGCGAACACTGAAGCTTTCTTT,CASRNRAGANTEAFF
NA,TRBV10-3,NA,TRBJ1-2,TGTGCCATCCGGGACACCCTTGGACATGGCTACACCTTC,CAIRDTLGHGYTF
NA,TRBV10-3,NA,TRBJ2-7,TGTGCCATCAGTGCTCCGGGTGGGGCCTACGAGCAGTACTTC,CAISAPGGAYEQYF
NA,TRBV6-5,TRBD1,TRBJ2-7,TGTGCCAGCAGCCAGTTGGACAGGGCAAGCGAGCAGTACTTC,CASSQLDRASEQYF
NA,TRBV12-5,NA,TRBJ1-6,TGTGCTAGTGGTTTGGGCGAAGGTGATTCACCCCTCCACTTT,CASGLGEGDSPLHF
NA,TRBV18,TRBD1,TRBJ1-1,TGTGCCAGCTCACCAAAGACAGGGGGCGCGGGGGCAGCTTTCTTT,CASSPKTGGAGAAFF
NA,TRBV7-2,NA,TRBJ2-7,TGTGCCAGCAGCTTGGGGGGCTCCGGGGGCTACGAGCAGTACTTC,CASSLGGSGGYEQYF
NA,TRBV7-8,NA,TRBJ1-6,TGTGCCAGCAGCCCCCAGATACCCTCAAATTCACCCCTCCACTTT,CASSPQIPSNSPLHF
NA,TRBV7-9,NA,TRBJ1-1,TGTGCCAGCGTTGTACAGAGGGAAGGCACTGAAGCTTTCTTT,CASVVQREGTEAFF
NA,TRBV10-3,NA,TRBJ1-6,TGTGCCATCAGTGAGTCGACAGTTACCTCTCACGTTTATAATTCACCCCTCCACTTT,CAISESTVTSHVYNSPLHF
NA,TRBV27,NA,TRBJ2-3,TGTGCCAGCAGTTTAGGGGCTACAGGGACGGGCACAGATACGCAGTATTTT,CASSLGATGTGTDTQYF
NA,TRBV27,TRBD1,TRBJ2-5,TGTGCCAGCAGTCCCTCGACAGGGGAAATAGGGGAGACCCAGTACTTC,CASSPSTGEIGETQYF
NA,TRBV15,NA,TRBJ2-1,TGTGCCACCAGCAGGGCCACAGGGACTGCTAAGCAGTTCTTC,CATSRATGTAKQFF
NA,TRBV4-3,NA,TRBJ1-4,TGCGCCAGCAGCCAAGGGGAAAAACTGTTTTTT,CASSQGEKLFF
NA,TRBV2,NA,TRBJ1-1,TGTGCCAGCAGTGAAGCGCTTCGGTGGACTGAAGCTTTCTTT,CASSEALRWTEAFF